The clone carrying this T cell receptor beta chain was found many times. The antigen is undetermined. This sample was taken from a study of T cells after yellow fever vaccination. In the study overall: Low-cell-number fractions were prepared with SMART-Seq v4 Ultra Low Input.

Researchers made TCR cDNA using 5'RACE template switching, and this step added a universal primer site and UMIs. TCRdb reprocessed the 5' RACE reads with MiXCR, giving one entry per CDR3 protein. The sample contains 250,000 to 350,000 distinct CDR3 sequences, around 8.6% of which appear only once. V gave up 4 bases and J gave up 0 bases; unmatched junction bases: 2. CDR3 length: 15 residues. Germline loops: CDR1 SGHVS, CDR2 FQNEAQ. Study-wide findings and caveats: A faster peak, day 5 versus 15, was reached by the weaker secondary response. Contamination by abundant bulk-population clonotypes could be present in FACS-sorted repertoires.

The chain has TRBV7-8 and TRBJ2-1; 8 nucleotides align to TRBD2. The receptor was isolated from a man younger than 30 who received the YFV17D yellow fever vaccine. This sample comprised CD4+ T cells sorted from PBMCs, obtained 5 days after the yellow fever booster vaccination. The CDR3 DNA follows: TGTGCCAGCAGCTCCGGGGGGGCCTCCTACAATGAGCAGTTCTTC. Protein: CASSSGGASYNEQFF.